This T cell receptor beta chain was profiled in a study of identical twins. General study findings and limits: The more abundant beta clonotypes in cord blood had fewer insertions, and memory repertoires did not show this. Beta out-of-frame sequences showed weaker excess twin sharing. The authors drew conclusions from cross-sectional statistical analysis rather than following the same donors.

This CDR3 contains 15 residues. The V gene's germline CDR1 is DFQATT and CDR2 SNEGSKA (reference sequence). Losses at the gene ends were 5 bases for V and 1 base for J; bases not matched to a gene: 7. Template switching added a universal primer site, and cDNA bore unique molecular identifiers. TCRdb used MiXCR to reprocess the 5' RACE reads, holding one entry per CDR3 protein. The sample lists roughly 690,000 distinct CDR3 sequences, 5.5% to 7.5% occurring once. To note about this clonotype: Antigen specificity is unknown.

This clonotype was obtained from a man aged 18 to 30 in good health. Sequencing input: naive T cells sorted from blood. The chain combines TRBV20-1 with TRBJ2-7, with 11 bases that match TRBD2. CDR3 sequence: CSALSGTSGSYEQYV. The CDR3, as DNA: TGCAGTGCTCTTTCCGGGACTAGCGGTTCCTACGAGCAGTACGTC.